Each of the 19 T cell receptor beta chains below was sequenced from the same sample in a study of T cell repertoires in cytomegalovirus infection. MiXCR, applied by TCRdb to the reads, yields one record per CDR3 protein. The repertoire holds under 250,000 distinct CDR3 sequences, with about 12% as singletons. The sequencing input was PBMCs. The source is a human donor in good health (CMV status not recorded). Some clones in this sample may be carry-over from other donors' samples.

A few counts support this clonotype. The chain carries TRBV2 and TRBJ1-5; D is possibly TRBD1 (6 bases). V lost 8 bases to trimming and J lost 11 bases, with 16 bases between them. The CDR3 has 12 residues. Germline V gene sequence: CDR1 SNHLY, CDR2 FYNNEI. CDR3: CASSSGQSAQHF. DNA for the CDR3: TGTGCCAGCTCATCCGGACAGTCCGCCCAGCATTTT. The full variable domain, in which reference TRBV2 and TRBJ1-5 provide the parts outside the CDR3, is EPEVTQTPSHQVTQMGQEVILRCVPISNHLYFYWYRQILGQKVEFLVSFYNNEISEKSEIFDDQFSVERPDGSNFTLKIRSTKLEDSAMYFCASSSGQSAQHFGDGTRLSIL.

Written as DNA, the CDR3 is TGTGCCAGCAGTTTCCCCGCCTTGACAGTAACAGATACGCAGTATTTT. Translation gives CASSFPALTVTDTQYF. The V gene is TRBV28, the J gene TRBJ2-3; possible D gene TRBD1, 5 bases. The CDR3 extends over 16 amino acids. The germline CDR1 and CDR2 sequences are MDHEN and SYDVKM. Trimming pared 3 bases from V and 3 bases from J, leaving 16 bases between.

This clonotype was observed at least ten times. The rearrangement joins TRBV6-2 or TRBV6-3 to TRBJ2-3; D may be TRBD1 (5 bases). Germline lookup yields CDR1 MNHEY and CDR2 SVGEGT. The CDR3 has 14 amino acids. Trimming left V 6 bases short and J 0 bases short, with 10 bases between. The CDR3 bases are TGTGCCAGCAGACCTTCAGGGAGCACAGATACGCAGTATTTT. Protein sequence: CASRPSGSTDTQYF.

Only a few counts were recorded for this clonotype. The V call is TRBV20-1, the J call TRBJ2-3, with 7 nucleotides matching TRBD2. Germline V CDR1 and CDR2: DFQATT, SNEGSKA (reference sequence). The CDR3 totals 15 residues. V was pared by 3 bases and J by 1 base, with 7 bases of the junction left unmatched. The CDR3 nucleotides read TGCAGTGCTAGTGTGTGGGGGAGGGGCACAGATACGCAGTATTTT. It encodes CSASVWGRGTDTQYF.

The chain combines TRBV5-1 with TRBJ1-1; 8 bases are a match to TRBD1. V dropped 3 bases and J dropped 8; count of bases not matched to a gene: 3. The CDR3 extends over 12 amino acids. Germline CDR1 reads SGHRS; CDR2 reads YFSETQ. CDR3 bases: TGCGCCAGCAGCTACGACAGGGGAGAAGCTTTCTTT. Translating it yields CASSYDRGEAFF.

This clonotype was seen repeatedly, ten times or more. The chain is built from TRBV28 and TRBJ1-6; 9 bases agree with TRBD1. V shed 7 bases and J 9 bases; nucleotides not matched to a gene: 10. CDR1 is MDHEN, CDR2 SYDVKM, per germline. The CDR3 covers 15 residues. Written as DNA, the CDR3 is TGTGCCAGCATCAATCCGGGACAGGGTGGTTCACCCCTCCACTTT. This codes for CASINPGQGGSPLHF.

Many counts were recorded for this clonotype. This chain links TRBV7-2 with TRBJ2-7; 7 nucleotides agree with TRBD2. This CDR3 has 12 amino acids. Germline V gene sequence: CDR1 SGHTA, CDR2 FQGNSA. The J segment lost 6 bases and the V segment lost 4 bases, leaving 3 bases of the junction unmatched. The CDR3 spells CASSWGRVEQYF. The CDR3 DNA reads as TGTGCCAGCAGCTGGGGGAGGGTCGAGCAGTACTTC. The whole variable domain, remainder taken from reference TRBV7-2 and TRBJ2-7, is GAGVSQSPSNKVTEKGKDVELRCDPISGHTALYWYRQSLGQGLEFLIYFQGNSAPDKSGLPSDRFSAERTGGSVSTLTIQRTQQEDSAVYLCASSWGRVEQYFGPGTRLTVT.

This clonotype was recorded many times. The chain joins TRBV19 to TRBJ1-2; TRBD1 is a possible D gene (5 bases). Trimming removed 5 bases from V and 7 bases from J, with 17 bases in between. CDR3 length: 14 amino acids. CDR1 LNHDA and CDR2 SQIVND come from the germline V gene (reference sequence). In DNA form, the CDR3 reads TGTGCCAGTAGTGACTTCGTTGACGGGGGTGGCTACACCTTC. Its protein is CASSDFVDGGGYTF.

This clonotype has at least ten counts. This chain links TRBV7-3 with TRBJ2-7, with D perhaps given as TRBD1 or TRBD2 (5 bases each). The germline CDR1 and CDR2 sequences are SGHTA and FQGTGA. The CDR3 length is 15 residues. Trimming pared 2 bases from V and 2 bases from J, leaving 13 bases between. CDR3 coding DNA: TGTGCCAGCAGCTTATCACCGGGACCCACCTACGAGCAGTACTTC. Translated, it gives CASSLSPGPTYEQYF. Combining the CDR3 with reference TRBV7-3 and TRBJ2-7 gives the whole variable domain GAGVSQTPSNKVTEKGKYVELRCDPISGHTALYWYRQSLGQGPEFLIYFQGTGAADDSGLPNDRFFAVRPEGSVSTLKIQRTERGDSAVYLCASSLSPGPTYEQYFGPGTRLTVT.

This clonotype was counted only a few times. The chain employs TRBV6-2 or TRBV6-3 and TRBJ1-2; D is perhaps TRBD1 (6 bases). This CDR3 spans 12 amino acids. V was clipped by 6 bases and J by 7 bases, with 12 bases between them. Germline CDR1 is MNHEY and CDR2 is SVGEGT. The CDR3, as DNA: TGTGCCAGCAGACCCGACAGGCCTGGCTACACCTTC. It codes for CASRPDRPGYTF.

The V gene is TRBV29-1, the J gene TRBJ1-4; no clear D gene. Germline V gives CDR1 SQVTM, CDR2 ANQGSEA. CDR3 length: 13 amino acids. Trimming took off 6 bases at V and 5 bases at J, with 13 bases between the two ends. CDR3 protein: CSVRQGGNEKLFF. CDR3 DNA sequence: TGCAGCGTACGACAAGGAGGGAATGAAAAACTGTTTTTT.

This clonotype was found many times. In nucleotides, the CDR3 is TGTGCCAGCAGCTTAGCCCTAGTTCCAGATACGCAGTATTTT. Translated, it gives CASSLALVPDTQYF. The V and J genes are TRBV7-2 and TRBJ2-3; no reliable D call. CDR1 and CDR2 from the germline V gene are SGHTA and FQGNSA. The CDR3 spans 14 residues. V lost 0 bases and J 4 bases, leaving 8 bases between the germline ends.

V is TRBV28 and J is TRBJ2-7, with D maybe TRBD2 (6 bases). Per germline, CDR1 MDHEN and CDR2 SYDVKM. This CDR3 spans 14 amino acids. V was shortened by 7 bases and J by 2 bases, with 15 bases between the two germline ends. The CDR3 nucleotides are TGTGCCAGCAACTTCGGGAGTAACCCCTACGAGCAGTACTTC. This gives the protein CASNFGSNPYEQYF.

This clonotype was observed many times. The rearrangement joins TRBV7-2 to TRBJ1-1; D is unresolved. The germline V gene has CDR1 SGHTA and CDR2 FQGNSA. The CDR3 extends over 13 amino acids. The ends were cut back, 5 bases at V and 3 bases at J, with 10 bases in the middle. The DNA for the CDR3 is TGTGCCAGCAGCCGTAATCTTGACACTGAAGCTTTCTTT. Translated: CASSRNLDTEAFF.

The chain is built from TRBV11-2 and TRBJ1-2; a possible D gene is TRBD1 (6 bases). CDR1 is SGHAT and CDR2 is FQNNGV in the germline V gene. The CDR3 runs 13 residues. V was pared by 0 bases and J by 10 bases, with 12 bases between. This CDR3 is CASSLDLRDIYTF. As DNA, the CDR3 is TGTGCCAGCAGCTTAGATCTCCGGGACATCTACACCTTC. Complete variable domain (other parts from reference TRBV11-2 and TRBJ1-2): EAGVAQSPRYKIIEKRQSVAFWCNPISGHATLYWYQQILGQGPKLLIQFQNNGVVDDSQLPKDRFSAERLKGVDSTLKIQPAKLEDSAVYLCASSLDLRDIYTFGSGTRLTVV.

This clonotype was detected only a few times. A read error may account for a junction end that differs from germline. This CDR3 is CASSPLSLAKLLF. The CDR3 nucleotides read TGTGCCAGCAGCCCTTTGAGCCTAGCTAAATTGCTCTTC. The chain employs TRBV14 and TRBJ2-1; tentative D call: TRBD2 (5 bases). The V gene's germline CDR1 is SGHDN and CDR2 FVKESK. This CDR3 has 13 amino acids.

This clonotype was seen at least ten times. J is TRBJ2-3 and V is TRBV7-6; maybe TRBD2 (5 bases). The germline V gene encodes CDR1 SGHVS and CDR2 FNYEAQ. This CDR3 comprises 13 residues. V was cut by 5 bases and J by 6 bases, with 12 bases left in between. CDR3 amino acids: CASSRDYHDTQYF. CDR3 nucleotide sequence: TGTGCCAGCAGCCGCGACTACCATGATACGCAGTATTTT.

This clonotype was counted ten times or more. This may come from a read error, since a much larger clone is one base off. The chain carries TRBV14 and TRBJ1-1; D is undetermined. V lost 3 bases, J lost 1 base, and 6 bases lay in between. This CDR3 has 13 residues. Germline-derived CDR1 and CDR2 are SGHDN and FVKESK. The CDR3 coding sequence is TGTGCCAGCAGCCACTCGGGGAACACTGAAGCTTTCTTT. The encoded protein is CASSHSGNTEAFF.

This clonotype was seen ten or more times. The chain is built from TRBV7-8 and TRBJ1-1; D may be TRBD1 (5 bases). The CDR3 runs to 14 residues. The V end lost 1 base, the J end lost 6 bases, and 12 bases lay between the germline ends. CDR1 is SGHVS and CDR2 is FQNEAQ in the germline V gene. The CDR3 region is CASSLGGPVAEAFF. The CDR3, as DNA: TGTGCCAGCAGCTTAGGGGGCCCCGTGGCTGAAGCTTTCTTT.